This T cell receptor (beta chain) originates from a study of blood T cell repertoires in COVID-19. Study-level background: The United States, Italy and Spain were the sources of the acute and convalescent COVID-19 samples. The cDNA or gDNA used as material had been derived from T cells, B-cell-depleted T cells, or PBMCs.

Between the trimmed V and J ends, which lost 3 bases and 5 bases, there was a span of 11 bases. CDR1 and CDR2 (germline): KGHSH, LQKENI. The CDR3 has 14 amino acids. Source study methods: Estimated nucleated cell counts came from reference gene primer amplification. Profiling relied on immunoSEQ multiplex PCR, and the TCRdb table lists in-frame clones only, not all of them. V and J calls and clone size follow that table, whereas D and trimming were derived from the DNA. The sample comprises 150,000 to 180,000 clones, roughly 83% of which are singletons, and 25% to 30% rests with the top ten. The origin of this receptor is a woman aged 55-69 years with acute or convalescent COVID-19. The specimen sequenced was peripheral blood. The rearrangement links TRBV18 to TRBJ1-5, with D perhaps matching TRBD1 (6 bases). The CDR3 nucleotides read TGTGCCAGCTCACCGGGCAGGGGACATCAGCCCCAGCATTTT. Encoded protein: CASSPGRGHQPQHF.